This entry lists 21 T cell receptor beta chains sequenced from one sample in a study of PD-1 blockade in classical Hodgkin lymphoma. Sequencing used immunoSEQ multiplex PCR; TCRdb keeps in-frame clones, though not all of them. The repertoire has some 24,000 clones, approximately 70% of them found once; the top ten carry 25% to 30%. The sample's time point: cycle 4 day 1 (C4D1), after five to seven weeks of nivolumab. Relapse after autologous stem cell transplantation occurred in every patient, and brentuximab vedotin exposure varied. Sequenced here: peripheral blood mononuclear cells (PBMCs), sampled before the fourth cycle of nivolumab. The receptors stem from a human donor with classical Hodgkin lymphoma.

This chain uses TRBV13 with TRBJ1-2, with D possibly matching TRBD1 (6 bases). Germline lookup yields CDR1 PRHDT and CDR2 FYEKMQ (reference sequence). V lost 0 bases to trimming and J lost 3 bases, with 8 bases between them. The CDR3 is 14 amino acids. As DNA, the CDR3 is TGTGCCAGCAGCTTAGGCAGGGGTGACTATGGCTACACCTTC. It translates to CASSLGRGDYGYTF.

CDR3 DNA sequence: TGCGCCAGCAGCCAAGATCCCGCCCGGGTCAGCGGTAATTCACCCCTCCACTTT. It codes for CASSQDPARVSGNSPLHF. The V and J genes are TRBV4-1 and TRBJ1-6; D remains unclear. The germline V gene has CDR1 MGHRA and CDR2 YSYEKL. Trimming shortened V by 0 bases and J by 6 bases, and 18 bases separated the two germline ends. The CDR3 length is 18 residues.

The chain uses TRBV28 and TRBJ1-1; D remains ambiguous. Germline CDR1 and CDR2: MDHEN and SYDVKM. The CDR3 extends over 16 amino acids. V was clipped by 3 bases and J by 0 bases, with 14 bases between them. CDR3 amino acids: CASSFRGIRLNTEAFF. The CDR3, as DNA: TGTGCCAGCAGTTTTCGCGGTATTCGGTTGAACACTGAAGCTTTCTTT.

This chain uses TRBV18 with TRBJ2-1; D tentatively fits TRBD1 or TRBD2 (6 bases each). Germline V gene sequence: CDR1 KGHSH, CDR2 LQKENI. V lost 2 bases and J 8 bases, leaving 19 bases between the germline ends. The CDR3 consists of 16 residues. CDR3 sequence reads: CASSPDGGRGNDEQFF. The CDR3 bases are TGTGCCAGCTCACCAGATGGGGGGCGCGGTAACGATGAGCAGTTCTTC.

This clone showed up just a few times. The germline gene is not matched at one end of the junction; a read error may be the cause. The rearrangement links TRBV2 to TRBJ2-1; the match to TRBD2 covers 7 bases. CDR1 and CDR2 (germline): SNHLY, FYNNEI. The CDR3 spans 13 residues. The CDR3, as DNA: TGTGCCAGCAGTGATGGGGATGCCGCGGGAGCCCTCTTC. It translates to CASSDGDAAGALF.

This chain uses TRBV5-1 with TRBJ1-1, with D perhaps TRBD1 (5 bases). This CDR3 spans 13 amino acids. Germline CDR1 and CDR2: SGHRS and YFSETQ. V lost 4 bases and J lost 1, with 8 bases in between. Here the CDR3 DNA reads TGCGCCAGCAGCCGACAGCCGAACACTGAAGCTTTCTTT. Translated, it gives CASSRQPNTEAFF.

V is TRBV15 and J is TRBJ2-7; D may be TRBD2 (6 bases). The length of the CDR3 is 14 residues. The ends were cut back, 9 bases at V and 2 bases at J, with 17 bases in the middle. Germline V lookup: CDR1 LNHNV, CDR2 YYDKDF (reference sequence). In DNA, the CDR3 is TGTGCCACGGTGGGGCTAGCGAAGCCCTACGAGCAGTACGTC. It codes for CATVGLAKPYEQYV.

The chain recombines TRBV28 with TRBJ1-1; TRBD1 matches at 7 bases. Germline V gene data show CDR1 as MDHEN and CDR2 as SYDVKM. There are 13 residues in the CDR3. Trimming cost V 6 bases and J 4 bases; bases outside gene matches: 5. Here the CDR3 reads CASSPGGVTEAFF. The DNA for the CDR3 is TGTGCCAGCAGCCCAGGGGGGGTCACTGAAGCTTTCTTT.

The rearrangement uses TRBV4-1 and TRBJ2-7; either TRBD1 or TRBD2 may fit D (5 bases each). Germline V gives CDR1 MGHRA, CDR2 YSYEKL. With 5 bases removed from V and 5 bases from J, the gap between germline ends came to 13 bases. This CDR3 has 13 residues. CDR3 sequence: CASSRDGVNEQYF. In nucleotides, the CDR3 is TGCGCCAGCAGCAGGGACGGTGTCAACGAGCAGTACTTC.

The chain links TRBV11-3 to TRBJ2-1; 12 bases map to TRBD2. The germline gives CDR1 SGHNT, CDR2 YENEEA. The CDR3 is made up of 16 amino acids. With V trimmed by 1 base and J by 8 bases, 6 bases remained unmatched. The CDR3 loop reads CASSLGTSGAVDEQFF. The CDR3 DNA follows: TGTGCCAGCAGCTTAGGGACTAGCGGGGCTGTGGATGAGCAGTTCTTC.

The rearrangement uses TRBV15 and TRBJ1-4, with a tentative D call TRBD1 (5 bases). Trimming shortened V by 4 bases and J by 8 bases, and 14 bases separated the two germline ends. Germline V CDR1 and CDR2: LNHNV, YYDKDF (reference sequence). There are 14 residues in the CDR3. The CDR3 sequence is CATSTPGWGEKLFF. The CDR3 DNA reads TGTGCCACCAGCACCCCAGGGTGGGGGGAAAAACTGTTTTTT.

This clone was seen a handful of times. The rearrangement links TRBV11-2 to TRBJ1-5; D is uncertain. Germline CDR1 reads SGHAT; CDR2 reads FQNNGV. Trimming left V 5 bases short and J 0 bases short, with 11 bases between. This CDR3 has 15 amino acids. CDR3 amino acids: CASSPKSYSNQPQHF. As DNA, the CDR3 is TGTGCCAGCAGCCCAAAGAGTTATAGCAATCAGCCCCAGCATTTT.

The genes are TRBV7-8 and TRBJ2-7, with D perhaps given as TRBD1 or TRBD2 (5 bases each). Germline V CDR1 and CDR2: SGHVS, FQNEAQ. This CDR3 has 14 amino acids. Trimming shortened V by 5 bases and J by 3 bases, and 14 bases separated the two germline ends. CDR3 sequence: CASSGGGRLYEQYF. CDR3 coding DNA: TGTGCCAGCAGCGGGGGTGGCAGGCTCTACGAGCAGTACTTC.

In nucleotides, the CDR3 is TGTGCCAGTAGTATTTATAACAGGGCTGGCGGGGAGCTGTTTTTT. It encodes CASSIYNRAGGELFF. The chain uses TRBV19 and TRBJ2-2; a possible D gene is TRBD1 (6 bases). Germline V gene lookup returns CDR1 LNHDA and CDR2 SQIVND (reference sequence). This CDR3 contains 15 residues. V dropped 3 bases and J dropped 7 bases, with 15 bases sitting between them.

The V call is TRBV2, the J call TRBJ1-4; possible D gene TRBD1, 5 bases. Deletions cut 2 bases from V and 8 bases from J, with 12 bases between. The CDR3 length is 14 residues. Germline assignment: CDR1 SNHLY and CDR2 FYNNEI. The CDR3 DNA sequence: TGTGCCAGCAGTGAAAGTTCTTGGGGGGAAAAACTGTTTTTT. Encoded protein: CASSESSWGEKLFF.

The chain has TRBV4-1 and TRBJ2-5; a possible D gene is TRBD2 (7 bases). There are 13 residues in the CDR3. The germline V gene encodes CDR1 MGHRA and CDR2 YSYEKL. The V end lost 4 bases, the J end lost 4 bases, and 10 bases lay between the germline ends. The CDR3 sequence is CASSRGGLETQYF. The CDR3 DNA reads as TGCGCCAGCAGCCGGGGGGGCCTAGAGACCCAGTACTTC.

The chain recombines TRBV30 with TRBJ2-3; 8 bases fit TRBD2. The CDR3 loop spans 14 amino acids. The V and J ends lost 4 bases and 2 bases, in that order; junction bases with no gene match: 5. Germline-derived CDR1 and CDR2 are GTSNPN and SVGIG (reference sequence). CDR3 amino acids: CAWNRRGDTDTQYF. DNA for the CDR3: TGTGCCTGGAATCGGCGGGGGGACACAGATACGCAGTATTTT.

The chain links TRBV10-3 to TRBJ2-7; D perhaps matches TRBD1 (8 bases). The germline V gene encodes CDR1 ENHRY and CDR2 SYGVKD. The CDR3 extends over 14 amino acids. The V gene lost 6 bases and the J gene lost 4 bases, with 16 bases spanning the gap. CDR3 DNA sequence: TGTGCCATCAGCGGACAGGGAGGGGAATACGAGCAGTACTTC. This encodes CAISGQGGEYEQYF.

This clone has just a few counts. The chain joins TRBV7-6 to TRBJ2-5; no clear D gene. Germline V gene sequence: CDR1 SGHVS, CDR2 FNYEAQ. V was trimmed by 3 bases and J by 5 bases, leaving 10 bases between them. This CDR3 comprises 13 residues. As DNA, the CDR3 is TGTGCCAGCAGCTTTAGCCGTAGGGAGACCCAGTACTTC. Residues: CASSFSRRETQYF.

This clone was seen only once. The chain is built from TRBV12-1 and TRBJ2-7; the D segment call TRBD2 is taken from the table without a DNA check. TRBV12-1 is listed as a pseudogene. The CDR3 contains 17 residues. The CDR3: CASGGAPAGASSYEQYV. CDR3 nucleotides: TGTGCCAGCGGCGGAGCCCCGGCGGGGGCTAGCTCCTACGAGCAGTACGTC.

The chain joins TRBV5-5 to TRBJ1-2, with 10 nucleotides matching TRBD1. Germline CDR1 and CDR2: SGHKS and YYEKEE (reference sequence). The CDR3 loop spans 17 amino acids. J lost 3 bases, V lost 1 base, and 9 bases had no gene match. CDR3 in DNA: TGTGCCAGCAGCTTGACACAATCGACAGGGGGCGACTATGGCTACACCTTC. Residues: CASSLTQSTGGDYGYTF.